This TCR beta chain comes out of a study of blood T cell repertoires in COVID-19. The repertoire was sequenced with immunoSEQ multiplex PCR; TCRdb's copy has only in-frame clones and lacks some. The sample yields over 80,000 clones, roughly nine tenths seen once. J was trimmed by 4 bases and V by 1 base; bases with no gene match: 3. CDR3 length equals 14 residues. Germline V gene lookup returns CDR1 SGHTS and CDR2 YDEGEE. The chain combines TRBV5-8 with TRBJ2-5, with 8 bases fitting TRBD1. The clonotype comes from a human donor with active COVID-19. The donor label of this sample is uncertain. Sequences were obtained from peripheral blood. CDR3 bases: TGTGCCAGCAGCTTGCGGGGGACAGGAGAGACCCAGTACTTC. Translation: CASSLRGTGETQYF.